The entry below describes one T cell receptor (beta chain). The antigen is undetermined. V was pared by 8 bases and J by 3 bases, with 16 bases of the junction left unmatched. The CDR3 runs to 16 residues. In germline, CDR1 is SQVTM, CDR2 ANQGSEA. This sample is part of a study of blood T cells in healthy people across ages. Overall study findings and caveats: As age increased, TCR beta diversity per million T cells fell in a roughly linear fashion.

PCR was performed a second time for about 7 to 12 cycles using a sample-barcoded 5' primer and a J-beta primer mix. TCRdb analysed the 5' RACE reads with MiXCR anew, one entry per CDR3 protein. This table has 600,000 to 900,000 distinct CDR3 sequences, roughly 25% appearing once. These sequences were also reported in another study, on T cells of mothers and their children. This second report adds: Samples came from a few healthy Caucasian mothers and their six children. The effect of thymic selection on TCR recombination output is similar between related and unrelated pairs.

This sequence joins TRBV29-1 and TRBJ1-1; 9 bases align to TRBD1. The receptor was isolated from a boy aged 5-17 years in good health. The sequenced sample consisted of blood. Here the CDR3 reads CSIIGSGGQGYTEAFF. The DNA for the CDR3 is TGCAGCATCATAGGGTCGGGGGGACAGGGATACACTGAAGCTTTCTTT.